This T cell receptor beta chain was identified during a study of CD8 T cells in Susac syndrome. V was pared by 1 base and J by 8 bases, with 21 bases between. The CDR3 sequence is 17 residues long. From germline, CDR1 is LGHNA and CDR2 YSLEER. cDNA came from 0.5 to 1 ug RNA primed by random hexamers. TCRdb reanalysed the immunoSEQ multiplex PCR reads using MiXCR and keeps one entry per CDR3 protein. Here the sample spans under 85,000 distinct CDR3 sequences, over 85% being singletons. The chain uses TRBV4-3 and TRBJ2-1, with D unresolved. The TCR was taken from a human donor with Susac syndrome. The sample comprised CD8+ T cells from PBMCs. In nucleotides, the CDR3 is TGCGCCAGCAGCCAAGCCCCCCTAGTAGAGATTATCGATGAGCAGTTCTTC. Translation: CASSQAPLVEIIDEQFF.